This TCR beta chain came from a study of blood T cell repertoires in COVID-19. As for the study in general: From the United States, Italy and Spain came samples of acute and convalescent COVID-19.

Germline V gives CDR1 MDHEN, CDR2 SYDVKM. V was clipped by 3 bases and J by 4 bases; unmatched bases: 19. This CDR3 comprises 19 residues. Individuals aged about 18 to 89 years were recruited from 24 US areas. The protocol was immunoSEQ multiplex PCR, while the TCRdb copy is restricted to in-frame clones and leaves out a portion. The sample has about 430,000 clones; about 88% are singletons. The specimen was PBMCs or T cells enriched from blood (not recorded which). This clonotype was obtained from a woman in her late teens or twenties who had been exposed to COVID-19. The rearrangement uses TRBV28 and TRBJ1-2; the match to TRBD1 covers 8 bases. The CDR3 is CASSFPTPTGAQGSYGYTF. CDR3 DNA: TGTGCCAGCAGTTTTCCGACTCCGACAGGGGCGCAAGGTAGCTATGGCTACACCTTC.